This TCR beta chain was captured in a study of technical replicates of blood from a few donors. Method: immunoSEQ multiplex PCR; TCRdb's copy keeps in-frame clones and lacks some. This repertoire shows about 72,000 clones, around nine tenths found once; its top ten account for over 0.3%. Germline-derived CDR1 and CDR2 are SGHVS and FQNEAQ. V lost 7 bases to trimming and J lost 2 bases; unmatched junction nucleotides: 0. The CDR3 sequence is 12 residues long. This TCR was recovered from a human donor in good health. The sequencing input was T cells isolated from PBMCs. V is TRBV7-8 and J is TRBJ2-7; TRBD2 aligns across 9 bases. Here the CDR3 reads CASKREAYEQYF. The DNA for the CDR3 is TGTGCCAGCAAGCGGGAGGCCTACGAGCAGTACTTC.